This T cell receptor (beta chain) was sequenced during a study of early T cells in non-severe SARS-CoV-2 infection (dated by TCRdb to the early 2020s). In the study overall: Bulk RNA from unsorted whole blood was used for TCR sequencing, so alpha and beta chains could not be paired.

Overall results and qualifications from the work: VDJdb matching was skewed toward anti-spike CD8 responses, so virus-specific expansions were likely underestimated and private and CD4 specificities were missed.

Receptor amplification or capture employed 5' RACE. Sequencer: NextSeq 500. Unique molecular identifiers were attached to individual cDNA molecules in the TCR library protocol so that sequencing error and PCR bias could be corrected. Sequencing covered both TCR alpha and beta chains, and within each sample the abundances of alpha and beta sequences were tightly co-correlated. In the source study's methods: Decombinator V4 was used to perform V gene, J gene and CDR3 annotation of TCR sequences. TCRs were defined as expanded if a significant change between any two time points was detected under a Poisson model with p below 0.0001. Abundances of TCRs were expressed as counts per million after normalisation to the total number of TCRs sequenced in each sample. TRAV1-2 paired with TRAJ12, TRAJ20 or TRAJ33 defined MAIT TCRs, while TRAV10 paired with TRAJ18 defined iNKT TCRs. VDJdb, accessed 1 November 2021, was searched for CMV, EBV and SARS-CoV-2 annotated TCRs, excluding TCRs annotated for multiple antigens. TCRdb applied fastp at Q25 and MiXCR to the public reads, then kept only in-frame beta chains. Rows matching on CDR3 protein sequence are summarized as one entry with the most common DNA and genes. The V and J calls, along with clone size, are taken from TCRdb and not from the paper's own processing. The sample table lists about 59,000 distinct CDR3 sequences, 10% to 12% of them with a count of one. The ten largest clones capture more than 1.5% of the sample.

V and J are truncated by 2 bases and 0 bases respectively, leaving an intervening sequence of 10 bases. CDR1 SQVTM and CDR2 ANQGSEA are derived from the germline V gene. The CDR3 spans 14 residues, from the cysteine through the phenylalanine. CDR3 DNA is the only sequence kept; it has 42 bases, read in frame from the first base. This clonotype was picked up a small number of times. Its antigen is unknown. No much larger clonotype is one base removed from it; base qualities were not supplied. Set within a cohort of healthcare workers in London, UK, this nested case-control study involved weekly PCR testing of nasopharyngeal swabs along with blood sampling. Between 23 and 31 March 2020, the week of the UK lockdown, healthcare workers were enrolled and then followed up weekly for as long as 16 weeks.

This chain is built from TRBV29-1 and TRBJ1-1, with the identity of the D gene unclear. This TCR was sampled from an adult who was a healthcare worker with PCR-confirmed SARS-CoV-2 infection or an uninfected control (not recorded which). The sequenced material came from whole blood. The CDR3 loop reads CSVELRRLNTEAFF. The sequenced DNA is TGCAGCGTTGAATTAAGAAGGCTGAACACTGAAGCTTTCTTT.